This is a list of T cell receptor beta chains from one sample in a study of cytomegalovirus exposure and HLA in healthy donors. The data were produced by immunoSEQ multiplex PCR, yet TCRdb's version contains in-frame clones alone and is incomplete. This sample carries fewer than 200,000 clones, around four fifths of them seen once, and the ten largest clones take 1.5% to 2%. Sequencing was performed on PBMCs. The origin of the receptors is a man aged 40-55 years in good health and CMV-seropositive. Both conserved end residues are part of each CDR3. Fields, in order: clone size, V gene, J gene, D gene, CDR3 protein, CDR3 DNA. A D gene is named only where the DNA matches it firmly. Some rows mark clone size as missing; the rest say once, few, many or name a class of expanded clone.

-	TRBV5-1	TRBJ2-7	-	CASSLLSRGYEQYF	TGCGCCAGCAGCTTGTTAAGTCGGGGCTACGAGCAGTACTTC
once	TRBV6-5	TRBJ2-1	TRBD2	CASSYLTSGRAFEQFF	TGTGCCAGCAGTTACCTGACTAGCGGGAGGGCCTTTGAGCAGTTCTTC
-	TRBV2	TRBJ2-1	TRBD1	CASSGVRDSSYNEQFF	TGTGCCAGCAGTGGTGTCCGGGACAGCTCCTACAATGAGCAGTTCTTC
once	TRBV6-5	TRBJ2-3	TRBD2	CASSQLAGTTDTQYF	TGTGCCAGCAGCCAACTAGCGGGGACCACAGATACGCAGTATTTT
-	TRBV5-5	TRBJ1-2	-	CASSLWGGTTSNYGYTF	TGTGCCAGCAGCTTGTGGGGGGGGACCACATCTAACTATGGCTACACCTTC
-	TRBV25-1	TRBJ1-2	TRBD1	CASSEGTGQGERGYGYTF	TGTGCCAGCAGTGAAGGGACTGGACAGGGGGAGCGTGGCTATGGCTACACCTTC
-	TRBV5-1	TRBJ2-3	TRBD2	CASSLGLASPDTQYF	TGCGCCAGCAGCTTGGGACTAGCGAGCCCAGATACGCAGTATTTT
-	TRBV27	TRBJ2-6	TRBD1	CASSLSLDRGPLVAISGANVLTF	TGTGCCAGCAGCTTATCCCTCGACAGGGGTCCGCTGGTGGCCATCTCTGGGGCCAACGTCCTGACTTTC
-	TRBV29-1	TRBJ1-6	TRBD1	CSVRTGAQSSPLHF	TGCAGCGTCAGGACAGGGGCGCAAAGTTCACCCCTCCACTTT
-	TRBV27	TRBJ1-2	TRBD1	CASRPTGYNYGYTF	TGTGCCAGCAGGCCGACAGGGTATAACTATGGCTACACCTTC
-	TRBV6-5	TRBJ1-2	TRBD1	CASTHDRALRYGYTF	TGTGCCAGCACCCACGACAGGGCTCTTCGCTATGGCTACACCTTC
-	TRBV23-1	TRBJ1-2	-	CASSQSPSGAGYGYTF	TGCGCCAGCAGTCAATCCCCCTCAGGGGCGGGCTATGGCTACACCTTC
-	TRBV14	TRBJ2-7	TRBD2	CASSPQTGTSGRLSYEQYF	TGTGCCAGCAGCCCGCAGACCGGGACTAGCGGGAGACTCTCCTACGAGCAGTACTTC
-	TRBV7-9	TRBJ2-7	-	CASSLGQYEQYF	TGTGCCAGCAGCTTAGGGCAGTACGAGCAGTACTTC
-	TRBV7-9	TRBJ2-7	TRBD1	CASTGQGGYEQYF	TGTGCCAGCACGGGACAGGGGGGCTACGAGCAGTACTTC
-	TRBV28	TRBJ2-7	TRBD1	CASRTGRTGSAHEQYF	TGTGCCAGCAGAACAGGGCGGACAGGGTCAGCCCACGAGCAGTACTTC
-	TRBV9	TRBJ2-7	TRBD2	CASSASGLAGVFEQYF	TGTGCCAGCAGCGCATCGGGACTAGCGGGAGTGTTCGAGCAGTACTTC
-	TRBV5-1	TRBJ1-3	-	CASSRGERENTIYF	TGCGCCAGCAGCAGGGGTGAACGTGAAAACACCATATATTTT
-	TRBV15	TRBJ1-1	-	CATSRVRGDTEAFF	TGTGCCACCAGCAGAGTTCGGGGGGACACTGAAGCTTTCTTT
-	TRBV4-3	TRBJ2-7	TRBD2	CASSQDLASGRVYEQYF	TGCGCCAGCAGCCAAGATCTGGCTAGCGGGAGGGTGTACGAGCAGTACTTC
-	TRBV4-2	TRBJ1-2	-	CASSVLSLGAPSMERGYTF	TGTGCCAGCAGCGTTCTGAGCCTGGGGGCCCCCTCGATGGAGCGTGGCTACACCTTC
-	TRBV7-2	TRBJ2-1	TRBD2	CASSLRLAGDEQFF	TGTGCCAGCAGCTTGCGGCTAGCGGGCGATGAGCAGTTCTTC
once	TRBV29-1	TRBJ2-7	TRBD2	CSVVGRDSYEQYF	TGCAGCGTTGTAGGGAGGGACTCCTACGAGCAGTACTTC
once	TRBV6-5	TRBJ2-7	TRBD1	CASNWDRSHSYEQYF	TGTGCCAGCAATTGGGACAGAAGCCACTCCTACGAGCAGTACTTC
-	TRBV5-1	TRBJ1-1	TRBD1	CASRTGEIGEAFF	TGCGCCAGCAGGACAGGGGAAATCGGTGAAGCTTTCTTT
few	TRBV7-6	TRBJ2-7	-	CASSLGSSSYEQYF	TGTGCCAGCAGCTTAGGCAGTTCATCCTACGAGCAGTACTTC
-	TRBV30	TRBJ1-3	-	CAWSDGSGNTIYF	TGTGCCTGGAGCGACGGGTCCGGAAACACCATATATTTT
-	TRBV29-1	TRBJ2-5	-	CSVERSRAQETQYF	TGCAGCGTTGAGAGATCTAGAGCTCAAGAGACCCAGTACTTC
-	TRBV18	TRBJ1-1	-	CASSLWAYTEAFF	TGTGCCAGCTCTCTATGGGCCTACACTGAAGCTTTCTTT
few	TRBV5-1	TRBJ2-3	-	CASSLVRGSTDTQYF	TGCGCCAGCAGCTTGGTTCGGGGGAGCACAGATACGCAGTATTTT
once	TRBV5-6	TRBJ2-7	TRBD2	CASSLLADLRDEQYF	TGTGCCAGCAGCTTGCTAGCGGACCTTCGGGACGAGCAGTACTTC
-	TRBV15	TRBJ2-7	-	CATSRGSHSEQYF	TGTGCCACCAGCAGAGGGTCTCACTCCGAGCAGTACTTC
-	TRBV15	TRBJ2-2	-	CATSQGWDTGELFF	TGTGCCACTTCACAGGGTTGGGACACCGGGGAGCTGTTTTTT
-	TRBV9	TRBJ1-3	-	CASSVGSSGNTIYF	TGTGCCAGCAGCGTAGGGAGCTCTGGAAACACCATATATTTT
-	TRBV19	TRBJ2-7	TRBD2	CASSFGLAGGLYEQYF	TGTGCCAGTTCTTTCGGACTAGCGGGAGGGCTCTACGAGCAGTACTTC
-	TRBV7-9	TRBJ2-7	-	CASSPFLTATLREQYF	TGTGCCAGCAGCCCCTTTCTGACAGCTACCTTGCGGGAGCAGTACTTC
few	TRBV18	TRBJ2-7	-	CASSIRQEPYEQYF	TGTGCCAGCTCAATTCGACAGGAGCCCTACGAGCAGTACTTC
-	TRBV19	TRBJ1-1	TRBD1	CASSSRTGGMNTEAFF	TGTGCCAGTAGTTCTCGGACAGGGGGGATGAACACTGAAGCTTTCTTT
-	TRBV11-2	TRBJ2-4	TRBD2	CASSLGASGRVFVQYF	TGTGCCAGCAGCTTAGGGGCTAGCGGGAGGGTGTTCGTTCAGTACTTC
-	TRBV7-9	TRBJ2-7	TRBD1	CSSSRPWTGQFNYEQYF	TGTTCCAGCAGCAGGCCTTGGACAGGACAGTTTAACTACGAGCAGTACTTC